A single sample is the source of the 10 T cell receptor beta chains below, sequenced in a study of T cell changes during pregnancy in multiple sclerosis. Sequenced by immunoSEQ multiplex PCR; TCRdb stores in-frame clones only, minus some. The table has around 52,000 clones, about 91% seen once. The material sequenced was CD4+ T cells from peripheral blood mononuclear cells, taken in the second trimester of pregnancy. The receptor set was obtained from a female donor with multiple sclerosis, enrolled in a pregnancy study.

The chain joins TRBV6-5 to TRBJ1-2; 7 bases agree with TRBD1. The ends lost 4 bases at V and 4 bases at J; junction bases unmatched: 6. CDR1 is MNHEY, CDR2 SVGAGI, per germline. The CDR3 is made up of 14 amino acids. The CDR3 nucleotides are TGTGCCAGCAGTTCACAGGGACAGATCTATGGCTACACCTTC. This codes for CASSSQGQIYGYTF.

V and J are TRBV19 and TRBJ1-5, with unresolved D. CDR1 and CDR2 from the germline V gene are LNHDA and SQIVND (reference sequence). V lost 5 bases, J lost 1 base, and 12 bases lay in between. The CDR3 spans 15 residues. This CDR3 is CASSLSGRSNQPQHF. Here the CDR3 DNA reads TGTGCCAGTAGTTTATCGGGTCGCAGCAATCAGCCCCAGCATTTT. Full variable domain (missing parts from reference TRBV19 and TRBJ1-5): DGGITQSPKYLFRKEGQNVTLSCEQNLNHDAMYWYRQDPGQGLRLIYYSQIVNDFQKGDIAEGYSVSREKKESFPLTVTSAQKNPTAFYLCASSLSGRSNQPQHFGDGTRLSIL.

This chain uses TRBV9 with TRBJ2-3, with D perhaps TRBD1 (5 bases). CDR1 and CDR2 (germline): SGDLS, YYNGEE. The CDR3 is 15 amino acids. The V end lost 6 bases, the J end lost 2 bases, and 16 bases lay between the germline ends. The CDR3 coding sequence is TGTGCCAGCACCCTCCAGACAGCTCCCACAGATACGCAGTATTTT. Translated: CASTLQTAPTDTQYF. Looking up the rest from reference TRBV9 and TRBJ2-3 gives the full variable domain: DSGVTQTPKHLITATGQRVTLRCSPRSGDLSVYWYQQSLDQGLQFLIQYYNGEERAKGNILERFSAQQFPDLHSELNLSSLELGDSALYFCASTLQTAPTDTQYFGPGTRLTVL.

V gene TRBV6-5 combines with J gene TRBJ1-1; 7 positions match TRBD1. The CDR3 is 16 amino acids. V trimming: 3 bases; J trimming: 0 bases; junction bases outside the gene matches: 7. Per germline, CDR1 MNHEY and CDR2 SVGAGI. CDR3 sequence reads: CASSYLVTGVNTEAFF. CDR3 DNA sequence: TGTGCCAGCAGTTATTTGGTAACAGGGGTGAACACTGAAGCTTTCTTT.

This chain links TRBV4-2 with TRBJ2-3; D is perhaps TRBD1 (5 bases). From germline, CDR1 is LGHNA and CDR2 YNFKEQ. Trimming shortened V by 1 base and J by 3 bases, and 17 bases separated the two germline ends. The CDR3 consists of 17 residues. The CDR3 sequence is CASSQGEGETLTDTQYF. Written as DNA, the CDR3 is TGTGCCAGCAGCCAAGGTGAAGGGGAAACGCTAACAGATACGCAGTATTTT.

This rearrangement joins TRBV29-1 to TRBJ1-1; 8 bases are shared with TRBD1. The CDR3 spans 17 residues. V shed 8 bases and J 1 base; nucleotides not matched to a gene: 18. CDR1 is SQVTM, CDR2 ANQGSEA, per germline. The CDR3 DNA reads TGCAGCACAGGGGGGAGGCAGGGGTTTAATCAGAACACTGAAGCTTTCTTT. Amino acids: CSTGGRQGFNQNTEAFF.

The rearrangement links TRBV7-6 to TRBJ2-7; 10 positions match TRBD2. V was pared by 1 base and J by 6 bases, with 12 bases of the junction left unmatched. Per the germline V gene, CDR1 is SGHVS and CDR2 is FNYEAQ. This CDR3 region has 17 residues. The CDR3 region has the DNA TGTGCCAGCAGCTTAGAGCTTCGTACTAGCGGGACTCCCGAGCAGTACTTC. Translating it yields CASSLELRTSGTPEQYF.

V is TRBV11-2 and J is TRBJ2-5; D possibly corresponds to TRBD1 (5 bases). The CDR3 totals 13 residues. Germline CDR1 and CDR2: SGHAT and FQNNGV. Trimming pared 2 bases from V and 5 bases from J, leaving 9 bases between. The CDR3 nucleotides are TGTGCCAGCAGCTTACAGGGTCTCGAGACCCAGTACTTC. Protein sequence: CASSLQGLETQYF. Using reference TRBV11-2 and TRBJ2-5 for the parts outside the CDR3, the full variable domain is EAGVAQSPRYKIIEKRQSVAFWCNPISGHATLYWYQQILGQGPKLLIQFQNNGVVDDSQLPKDRFSAERLKGVDSTLKIQPAKLEDSAVYLCASSLQGLETQYFGPGTRLLVL.

V usage is TRBV19 and J usage is TRBJ2-3; D call uncertain. CDR1 and CDR2 from the germline V gene are LNHDA and SQIVND (reference sequence). The CDR3 contains 14 residues. The V and J ends lost 7 bases and 2 bases respectively, with 13 bases between them. The CDR3 DNA is TGTGCCAGTATTCCGGCAGGAAACACAGATACGCAGTATTTT. This encodes CASIPAGNTDTQYF.

This chain joins TRBV4-2 and TRBJ1-2, with TRBD1 matching 7 bases. In germline, CDR1 is LGHNA, CDR2 YNFKEQ. This CDR3 comprises 13 residues. The junction had 7 bases not matched to a gene; V was cut back by 0 bases and J by 12 bases. The CDR3 nucleotides read TGTGCCAGCAGCCAAGATACCGGGACAGACAACACCTTC. Protein: CASSQDTGTDNTF.